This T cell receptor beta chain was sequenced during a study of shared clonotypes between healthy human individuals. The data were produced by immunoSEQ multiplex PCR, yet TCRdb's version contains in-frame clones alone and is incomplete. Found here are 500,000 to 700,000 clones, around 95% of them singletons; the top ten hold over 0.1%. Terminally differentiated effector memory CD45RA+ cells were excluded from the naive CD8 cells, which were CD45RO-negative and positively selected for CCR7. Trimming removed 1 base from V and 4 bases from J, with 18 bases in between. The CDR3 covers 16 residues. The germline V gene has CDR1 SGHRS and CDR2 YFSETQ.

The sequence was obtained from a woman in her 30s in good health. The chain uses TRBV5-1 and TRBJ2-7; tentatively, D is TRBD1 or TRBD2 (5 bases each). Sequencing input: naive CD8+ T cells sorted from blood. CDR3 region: CASSLRLMGTSYEQYF. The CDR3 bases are TGCGCCAGCAGCTTGAGGTTAATGGGGACCTCGTACGAGCAGTACTTC.